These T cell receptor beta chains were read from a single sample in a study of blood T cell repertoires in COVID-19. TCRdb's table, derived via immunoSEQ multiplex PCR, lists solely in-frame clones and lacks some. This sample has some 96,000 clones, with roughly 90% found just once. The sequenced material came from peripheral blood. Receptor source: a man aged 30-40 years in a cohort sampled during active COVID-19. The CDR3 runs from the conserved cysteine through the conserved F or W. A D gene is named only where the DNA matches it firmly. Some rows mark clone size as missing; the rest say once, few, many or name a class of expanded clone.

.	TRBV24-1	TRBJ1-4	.	TGTGCCACCTGGGGCAGTCGGATACCAACTAATGAAAAACTGTTTTTT	CATWGSRIPTNEKLFF
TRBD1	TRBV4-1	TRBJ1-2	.	TGCGCCAGCAGCCGACCTATGCAGGGGGCTCATGGCTACACCTTC	CASSRPMQGAHGYTF
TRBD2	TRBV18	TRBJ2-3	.	TGTGCCAGCTCCCAGCGGGATACCTCTAGCACAGATACGCAGTATTTT	CASSQRDTSSTDTQYF
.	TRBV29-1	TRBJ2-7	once	TGCAGCGTTGAAGAACCGGGTGACGAGCAGTACTTC	CSVEEPGDEQYF
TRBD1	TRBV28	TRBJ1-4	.	TGTGCCAGCAGTCAGGGGACCGGGACAGTTCAAACCCGAGGGACTAAACTGTTTTTT	CASSQGTGTVQTRGTKLFF
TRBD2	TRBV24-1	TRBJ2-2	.	TGTGCCACCATCTTTGGGACTAGCGGGGGGCCGAACACCGGGGAGCTGTTTTTT	CATIFGTSGGPNTGELFF
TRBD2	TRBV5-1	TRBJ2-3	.	TGCGCCAGCAGCTTGGGTACTAGCGGGGTATCGGATACGCAGTATTTT	CASSLGTSGVSDTQYF
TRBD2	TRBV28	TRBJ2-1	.	TGTGCCAGCAGTTCCCCTTCTAGCGGGGGGGCCAATGAGCAGTTCTTC	CASSSPSSGGANEQFF
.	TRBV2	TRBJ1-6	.	TGTGCCAGCAGCCGGGACTGGCCGGGGGCCCTCCACTTT	CASSRDWPGALHF
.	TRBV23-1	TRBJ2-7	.	TGCGCCAGCAGCCGCAAAGGGGTGGGGTGCTACGAGCAGTACTTC	CASSRKGVGCYEQYF
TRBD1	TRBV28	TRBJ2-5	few	TGTGCCAGCAGGGAACAGGGGAATGAGGAGACCCAGTACTTC	CASREQGNEETQYF
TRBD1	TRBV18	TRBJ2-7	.	TGTGCCAGCTCACCACTGCGGGACAGGGGGCACTACGAGCAGTACTTC	CASSPLRDRGHYEQYF
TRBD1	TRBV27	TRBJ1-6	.	TGTGCCAGCATTCCAAGGGGGCAGATGGATTCACCCCTCCACTTT	CASIPRGQMDSPLHF
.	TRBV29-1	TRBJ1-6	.	TGCAGCGTTGCTGGTAGTTCCAATTCACCCCTCCACTTT	CSVAGSSNSPLHF
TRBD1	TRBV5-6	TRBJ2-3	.	TGTGCCAGCAGCTTGTTGGGACAGGACTACGGCCCAGATACGCAGTATTTT	CASSLLGQDYGPDTQYF
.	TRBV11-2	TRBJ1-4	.	TGTGCCAGCAGCCCCATACTCGGGACAAATAATGAAAAACTGTTTTTT	CASSPILGTNNEKLFF
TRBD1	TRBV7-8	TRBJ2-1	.	TGTGCCAGCAGCTTGCCTCCAGGGACAGTTTCTTACAATGAGCAGTTCTTC	CASSLPPGTVSYNEQFF
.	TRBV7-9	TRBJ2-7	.	TGTGCCAGCAGCTCAGGAAAGGAAGCCTCCTACGAGCAGTACTTC	CASSSGKEASYEQYF
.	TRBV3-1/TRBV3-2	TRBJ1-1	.	TGTGCCAGCAGCCAAGATAAAAAAGGGAGGGTGGTTCGGAACACTGAAGCTTTCTTT	CASSQDKKGRVVRNTEAFF
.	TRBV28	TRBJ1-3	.	TGTGCCAGCAGCAGGGGAATTGGAAACACCATATATTTT	CASSRGIGNTIYF
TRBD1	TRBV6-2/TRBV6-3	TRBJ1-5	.	TGTGCCAGCAGTTCGGACAGGGTGGAGAGTGGGAATCAGCCCCAGCATTTT	CASSSDRVESGNQPQHF
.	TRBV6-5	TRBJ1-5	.	TGTGCCAGCAGTTACGACAGGCTGAATCAGCCCCAGCATTTT	CASSYDRLNQPQHF
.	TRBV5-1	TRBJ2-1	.	TGCGCCAGCAGCTTGGGACTCAGCTCCTACAATGAGCAGTTCTTC	CASSLGLSSYNEQFF
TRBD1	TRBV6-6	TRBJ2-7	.	TGTGCCAGCAGTGCCCTGACAGGGATCCACGAGCAGTACTTC	CASSALTGIHEQYF
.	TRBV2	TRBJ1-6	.	TGTGCCAGCAGGGGCGGGGAGTTTGGTTCACCCCTCCACTTT	CASRGGEFGSPLHF
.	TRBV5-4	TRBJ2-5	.	TGTGCCAGCAGCTTCGGGGGCCAAGAGACCCAGTACTTC	CASSFGGQETQYF
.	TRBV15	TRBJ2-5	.	TGTGCCACCAGCAGGGCTGACAGCTTCCAAGAGACCCAGTACTTC	CATSRADSFQETQYF
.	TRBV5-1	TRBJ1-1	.	TGCGCCAGCAGCTTGAAACCAGGGGTTGAAGCTTTCTTT	CASSLKPGVEAFF
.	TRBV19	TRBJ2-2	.	TGTGCCAGTAGTATCCCTCGGTTGGTCGGGTACACCGGGGAGCTGTTTTTT	CASSIPRLVGYTGELFF
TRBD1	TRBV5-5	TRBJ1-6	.	TGTGCCAGCAGCCCAGTGGGGGACAGAAATAATTCACCCCTCCACTTT	CASSPVGDRNNSPLHF
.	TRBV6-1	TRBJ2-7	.	TGTGCCAGCAGTGAAACGGCCGTTTGGGCGCCGGCTGGGTCCGCCGACGAGCAGTACTTC	CASSETAVWAPAGSADEQYF
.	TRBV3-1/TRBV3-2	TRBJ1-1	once	TGTGCCAGCAGCCCTCTGTCTCCGGGAGGGAGGTATGAAGCTTTCTTT	CASSPLSPGGRYEAFF
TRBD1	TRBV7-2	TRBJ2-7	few	TGTGCCAGCAGCTTAGGACAGGGGAACTCCTACGAGCAGTACTTC	CASSLGQGNSYEQYF
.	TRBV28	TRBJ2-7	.	TGTGCCAGCAGTTTGGACACCCCTACCTACGAGCAGTACTTC	CASSLDTPTYEQYF
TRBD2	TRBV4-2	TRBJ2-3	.	TGTGCCAGCAGTGAGCGGGGGGATACGCAGTATTTT	CASSERGDTQYF
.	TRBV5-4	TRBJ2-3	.	TGTGTTTCCGGCGTAGGGTGGAAGGGGGATACGCAGTATTTT	CVSGVGWKGDTQYF
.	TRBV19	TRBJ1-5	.	TGTGCCAGTAGTATAGATCAGGGGAAGCAGCCCCAGCATTTT	CASSIDQGKQPQHF
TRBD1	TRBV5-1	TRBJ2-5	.	TGCGCCAGCAGCTTGGGACAGGGTAAGGGTGAAGAGACCCAGTACTTC	CASSLGQGKGEETQYF
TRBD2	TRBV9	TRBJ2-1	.	TGTGCCAGCAGCGTAGACACTAGCGGGGGTATCAAGCAGTTCTTC	CASSVDTSGGIKQFF
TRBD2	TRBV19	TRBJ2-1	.	TGTGCCAGTAGTGGAGCGGGGGGCCCGTTGTTCTTC	CASSGAGGPLFF
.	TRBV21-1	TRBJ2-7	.	TGTGCCAGCAGCAAAGCCTCCCACACCCGAGGAAGAATCTACGAGCAGTACTTC	CASSKASHTRGRIYEQYF
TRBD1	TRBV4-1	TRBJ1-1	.	TGCGCCAGCACCCTAGCTGGACAGGGAGGAACTGAAGCTTTCTTT	CASTLAGQGGTEAFF
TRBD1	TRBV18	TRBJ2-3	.	TGTGCCAGCTCCCGAGACAGGGGGCCAGATACGCAGTATTTT	CASSRDRGPDTQYF
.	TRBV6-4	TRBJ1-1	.	TGTGCCAGCAGTGCGGCAGGCAACACTGAAGCTTTCTTT	CASSAAGNTEAFF